This T cell receptor (beta chain) came from a study of cytomegalovirus exposure and HLA in healthy donors. Both 60 Vbeta primers and 13 Jbeta primers went into the PCR. Per the authors' pipeline: An analysis that came later counted 80 million or so unique TCR beta chains, 10 million to 12 million shared. The protocol was immunoSEQ multiplex PCR, while the TCRdb copy is restricted to in-frame clones and leaves out a portion. V, J and clone size are taken as reported in that table, and D and trimming were inferred from the DNA itself. Found here are 130,000 or so clones; the top ten clones hold approximately 1.7%. The CDR3 is 17 residues long. V gave up 5 bases and J gave up 1 base; unmatched junction bases: 7. Germline assignment: CDR1 LNHDA and CDR2 SQIVND (reference sequence).

Sequenced material: PBMCs. The chain links TRBV19 to TRBJ2-1; 11 bases map to TRBD2. This receptor was obtained from a man younger than 35 in good health and CMV-seronegative. DNA of the CDR3: TGTGCCAGTAGTTATCTGGCTAGCGGGGGGTCCTACAATGAGCAGTTCTTC. This codes for CASSYLASGGSYNEQFF.